This TCR beta chain was captured by sequencing in a study of shared clonotypes between healthy human individuals (dated by TCRdb to about 2020). In terms of the full investigation: The cohort included a few men and a couple of women between 18 and 49 years of age. To increase sequencing depth and limit assay-specific biases, TCR repertoire library preparation and sequencing were carried out by different laboratories using diverse techniques. Per donor, leukapheresis produced somewhere between about 0.85 and 8.9 billion PBMCs. For each donor, CD4 naive and CD4 memory were each given three plates, CD8 naive was given two plates, and CD8 memory was given one plate. The study deeply sequenced blood TCR repertoires of roughly five healthy adults to estimate repertoire size and the extent of clonotype sharing between individuals.

The junction shows trimming of 6 bases on V and 3 bases on J, and the gene matches do not reach 10 bases of it. The CDR3 runs 15 amino acids, cysteine and phenylalanine included. Of all the DNA, just the CDR3 is kept, 45 bases in frame from base 1. For CDR1 and CDR2, the germline V gene lists SGHVS and FQNEAQ. CD8 naive samples were CD45RO-negative cells positively selected for CCR7, giving a CD45RA+CCR7+ population that excluded TemRA cells. Donors were healthy HIV-negative adults with no recently reported acute infections or vaccinations. Only Caucasian adults living in Nashville, Tennessee, USA were represented among the donors. Blood was obtained by leukapheresis, after which PBMCs were separated by Ficoll-Histopaque density gradient centrifugation and cryopreserved in liquid nitrogen vapor phase. Analytical flow cytometry was used to check the purity and quantity of each magnetically sorted T cell population. Each sorted fraction had its genomic DNA isolated and then quantified by UV absorbance on a Nanodrop 2000c.

As for this clone: No antigen is known for it. No per-base quality is available; no much larger clone lies one base away.

The research as a whole found: Sampling was restricted to blood, and TCR repertoires in tissue are likely to differ from TCR repertoires in blood. Naive subsets generally had larger estimated clonotype richness than memory subsets did. Even with the large sequencing depth, rarefaction of the sorted-subset datasets indicated that sequencing was incomplete. About 5% of naive CD4, 3.5% of naive CD8, around 2.3% of memory CD4, and 0.4% of memory CD8 clonotypes were shared across several donors. Pairwise subsampling led to the expectation that sequencing depth would affect the degree of clonotype sharing among donors. Compared with non-shared clonotypes, the clonotypes found in all four sorted-subset donors had higher generation probabilities. The genetic and exposure-history diversity represented was limited by the small number of donors.

Using the deep immunoSEQ assay, TCR CDR3 regions were amplified from genomic DNA by multiplex PCR. Extracted genomic DNA from each cell subset was distributed evenly across all wells of several immunoSEQ 96-well plates, and each plate was treated as a replicate. For sorted subsets, around 200 ng genomic DNA, equal to tens of thousands of T cell genomes, was loaded into each replicate PCR. Purified libraries were measured with a Qubit 3.0 fluorometer, size-checked on a Bioanalyzer 2100, and measured again with the KAPA Library Quantification kit. Every immunoSEQ 96-well plate was sequenced on a dedicated single-read 150-cycle Illumina NextSeq 550 flow cell. The authors processed their data as follows. The immunoSEQ output contained only junctional sequences without quality scores, so filtering could not match that applied to full-length reads. To assign V/J genes and CDR3, sequences were annotated using PyIR, a Python wrapper for IgBLAST v1.9, with IMGT germline references. Reads were filtered out if the reads had weak V/J assignments (E-value above 1e-6), no CDR3, stop codons, out-of-frame junctions, or ambiguous translated residues. V3J clonotypes were defined by identical inferred V gene, J gene, and CDR3 amino acid sequence. Percentage overlap between repertoires was computed as shared unique clonotypes divided by the size of the smaller repertoire. RTK rarefaction, the Chao1 estimator, and Recon v2.1 estimates of unobserved clonotypes were used to assess repertoire richness. Generation probabilities for all TCRbeta clonotypes obtained by the gDNA method from four donors were computed using OLGA. The immuneACCESS repertoire file appears here via TCRdb, limited to in-frame rearrangements. These files lack a portion of the clones; in checked studies, under half of the deficit traces to unresolved V genes, and the cause of the others is not known. The V and J calls and clone size come from that table; D and trimming were worked out from the DNA. In all, the sample holds roughly 2,000,000 clones, and 93% of those were seen once. The biggest ten clones account for more than 1.5% of the sample.

This clonotype originated in a man aged 18 to 29 in good health. Some clones in this sample may be carry-over from other donors' samples. The sequence joins TRBV7-8 to TRBJ2-7; 8 middle bases align to TRBD2. The sample taken for sequencing was naive CD8+ T cells from PBMCs. Interpreted using the paper, the cell subset or site label stands for: CD45RA+CCR7+. The DNA sequence is TGTGCCAGCAGTACCACCGGGGGGGCTCACTACGAGCAGTACTTC. Its protein product is CASSTTGGAHYEQYF.